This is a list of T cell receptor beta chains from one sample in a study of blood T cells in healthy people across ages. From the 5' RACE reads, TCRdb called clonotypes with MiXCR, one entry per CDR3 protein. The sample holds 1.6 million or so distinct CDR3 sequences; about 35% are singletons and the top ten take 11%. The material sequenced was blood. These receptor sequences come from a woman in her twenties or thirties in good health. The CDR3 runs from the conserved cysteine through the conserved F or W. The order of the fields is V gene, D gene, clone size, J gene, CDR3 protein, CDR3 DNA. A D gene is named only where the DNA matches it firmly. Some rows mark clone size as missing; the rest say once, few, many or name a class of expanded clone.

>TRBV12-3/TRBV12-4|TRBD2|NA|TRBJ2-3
CASSFAGGRSDAQYF
TGTGCCAGCAGTTTTGCGGGAGGGCGGTCAGATGCGCAGTATTTT
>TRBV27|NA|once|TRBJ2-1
CASSLSFGESRNEQFF
TGTGCCAGCAGTTTATCGTTCGGCGAATCGAGGAATGAGCAGTTCTTC
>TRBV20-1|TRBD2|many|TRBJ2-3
CSAISGGSTDTQYF
TGCAGTGCAATTAGCGGGGGGAGCACAGATACGCAGTATTTT
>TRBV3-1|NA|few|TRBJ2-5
CASSQTLVGTQYF
TGTGCCAGCAGCCAGACGCTCGTGGGAACCCAGTACTTC
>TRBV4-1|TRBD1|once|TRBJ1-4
CASSHVGGGQGEFATNEKLFF
TGCGCCAGCAGCCATGTTGGGGGGGGACAGGGGGAATTTGCAACTAATGAAAAACTGTTTTTT
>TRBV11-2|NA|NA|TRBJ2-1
CASSFTLTGVSNEQFF
TGTGCCAGCAGCTTCACCCTAACGGGAGTATCAAATGAGCAGTTCTTC
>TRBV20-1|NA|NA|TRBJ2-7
CSAETGSYEQYF
TGCAGTGCTGAAACAGGGAGCTACGAGCAGTACTTC
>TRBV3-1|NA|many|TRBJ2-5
CASSDRRETQYF
TGTGCCAGCAGCGACCGAAGAGAGACCCAGTACTTC
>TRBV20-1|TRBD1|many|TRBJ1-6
CSAVDRSSSYNSPLHF
TGCAGTGCGGTGGACAGGTCGAGCTCCTATAATTCACCCCTCCACTTT
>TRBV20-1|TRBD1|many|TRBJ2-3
CSAQPHAGQGIDTQYF
TGCAGTGCCCAACCCCACGCGGGACAGGGTATAGATACGCAGTATTTT
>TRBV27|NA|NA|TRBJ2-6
CASSFGPGVNVLTF
TGTGCCAGCAGTTTTGGGCCTGGGGTCAACGTCCTGACTTTC
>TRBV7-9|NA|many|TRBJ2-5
CASSSGSETQYF
TGTGCCAGCAGCTCAGGGTCAGAGACCCAGTACTTC
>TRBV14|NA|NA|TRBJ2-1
CASSHGQPQYNEQFF
TGTGCCAGCAGCCACGGACAGCCACAATACAATGAGCAGTTCTTC
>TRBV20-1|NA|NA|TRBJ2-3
CSAKEAVPDTDTQYF
TGCAGTGCTAAGGAGGCCGTCCCCGACACAGATACGCAGTATTTT
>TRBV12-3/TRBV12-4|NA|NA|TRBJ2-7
CASSPSGSGSVYEQYF
TGTGCCAGCAGTCCGTCGGGGTCCGGAAGTGTCTACGAGCAGTACTTC
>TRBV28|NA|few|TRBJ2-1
CASSLTQGDEQFF
TGTGCCAGCAGTTTAACCCAGGGCGATGAGCAGTTCTTC
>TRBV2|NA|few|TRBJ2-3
CASSEFRRGTDTQYF
TGTGCCAGCAGTGAGTTCCGGAGGGGGACAGATACGCAGTATTTT
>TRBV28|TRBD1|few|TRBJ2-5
CASSSRTGDETQYF
TGTGCCAGCAGTTCGCGGACAGGGGATGAGACCCAGTACTTC
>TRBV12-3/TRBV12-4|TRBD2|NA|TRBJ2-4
CASSFSRLAGLAKNIQYF
TGTGCCAGCAGTTTTAGTCGGTTAGCGGGATTAGCCAAAAACATTCAGTACTTC
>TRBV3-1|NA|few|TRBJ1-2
CASSQDGLNGYTF
TGTGCCAGCAGCCAAGATGGACTCAATGGCTACACCTTC
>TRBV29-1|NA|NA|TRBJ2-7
CSVEDSPGSGHSSYEQYF
TGCAGCGTTGAGGACAGCCCCGGGAGTGGGCATTCGAGCTACGAGCAGTACTTC
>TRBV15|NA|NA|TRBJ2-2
CATSRDPRDGELFF
TGTGCCACCAGCAGAGATCCGAGGGACGGGGAGCTGTTTTTT
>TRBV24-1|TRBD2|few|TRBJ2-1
CATSDGGTSGGTNEQFF
TGTGCCACCAGTGATGGGGGGACTAGCGGGGGGACTAATGAGCAGTTCTTC
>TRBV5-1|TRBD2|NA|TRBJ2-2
CASSLGRWTSGVDTGELFF
TGCGCCAGCAGCTTGGGTCGTTGGACTAGCGGGGTTGACACCGGGGAGCTGTTTTTT
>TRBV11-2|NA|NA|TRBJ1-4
CASSLGDQANEKLFF
TGTGCCAGCAGCTTAGGGGACCAAGCTAATGAAAAACTGTTTTTT
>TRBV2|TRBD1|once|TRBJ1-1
CASSEVRTGKTEAFF
TGTGCCAGCAGTGAAGTCCGGACAGGGAAGACTGAAGCTTTCTTT
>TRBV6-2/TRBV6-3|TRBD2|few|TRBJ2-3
CASSLRRTSGVGDTQYF
TGTGCCAGCAGTTTACGGAGGACTAGCGGGGTGGGAGATACGCAGTATTTT
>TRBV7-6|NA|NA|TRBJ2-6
CASASDSSGANVLTF
TGTGCCAGCGCCAGCGACAGCTCTGGGGCCAACGTCCTGACTTTC
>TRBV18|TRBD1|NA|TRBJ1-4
CASSPSPGQGATNEKLFF
TGTGCCAGCTCGCCTTCACCGGGACAGGGCGCAACTAATGAAAAACTGTTTTTT
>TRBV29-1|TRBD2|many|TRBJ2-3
CSVEGGGLTDTQYF
TGCAGCGTTGAAGGGGGAGGGCTCACAGATACGCAGTATTTT
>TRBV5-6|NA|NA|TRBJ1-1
CASEGDTEAFF
TGTGCCAGCGAGGGGGACACTGAAGCTTTCTTT
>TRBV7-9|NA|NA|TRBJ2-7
CASSLGRQASYEQYF
TGTGCCAGCAGCTTAGGTCGACAGGCCTCCTACGAGCAGTACTTC
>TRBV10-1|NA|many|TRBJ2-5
CASNYAVGETQYF
TGCGCCAGCAATTACGCCGTGGGGGAGACCCAGTACTTC